This is a list of T cell receptor beta chains from one sample in a study of blood T cell repertoires in COVID-19. TCRdb keeps only in-frame clones here, not all; method: immunoSEQ multiplex PCR. This repertoire shows about 200,000 clones, 83% found once; its top ten account for 2% to 3%. Sequences were obtained from peripheral blood. The receptors stem from a woman in her forties with active or convalescent COVID-19. Each CDR3 is given with its conserved first and last residue. Each record gives: D gene, J gene, clone size, V gene, CDR3 protein, CDR3 DNA. D genes are given only for firm matches. Some rows mark clone size as missing; the rest say once, few, many or name a class of expanded clone.

d_gene: .; j_gene: TRBJ1-1; abundance: few; v_gene: TRBV12-2; CDR3aa: CASRLALGRGRREAFF; CDR3nt: TGTGCAAGTCGCTTAGCGTTAGGCAGGGGGCGTAGGGAAGCTTTCTTT
d_gene: TRBD1; j_gene: TRBJ1-5; abundance: .; v_gene: TRBV27; CDR3aa: CASSFGTGGNQPQHF; CDR3nt: TGTGCCAGCAGTTTTGGGACAGGGGGCAATCAGCCCCAGCATTTT
d_gene: .; j_gene: TRBJ1-1; abundance: .; v_gene: TRBV2; CDR3aa: CASSENSIEAFF; CDR3nt: TGTGCCAGCAGTGAAAACTCCATAGAAGCTTTCTTT
d_gene: TRBD1; j_gene: TRBJ2-1; abundance: .; v_gene: TRBV9; CDR3aa: CASSVGVEGAADEQFF; CDR3nt: TGTGCCAGCAGCGTAGGGGTAGAGGGGGCTGCGGATGAGCAGTTCTTC
d_gene: TRBD1; j_gene: TRBJ2-1; abundance: .; v_gene: TRBV24-1; CDR3aa: CATSDSTGTGAFYNEQFF; CDR3nt: TGTGCCACCAGTGATAGCACCGGGACAGGGGCTTTCTACAATGAGCAGTTCTTC
d_gene: TRBD1; j_gene: TRBJ1-5; abundance: once; v_gene: TRBV6-5; CDR3aa: CASRAPGGDQPQHF; CDR3nt: TGTGCCAGCAGGGCCCCAGGGGGCGATCAGCCCCAGCATTTT
d_gene: .; j_gene: TRBJ1-2; abundance: many; v_gene: TRBV10-3; CDR3aa: CAISESGTDGYTF; CDR3nt: TGTGCCATCAGTGAGTCCGGTACAGATGGCTACACCTTC
d_gene: TRBD1; j_gene: TRBJ2-5; abundance: once; v_gene: TRBV7-6; CDR3aa: CASSLYWTGTETQYF; CDR3nt: TGTGCCAGCAGCTTATATTGGACAGGGACAGAGACCCAGTACTTC
d_gene: .; j_gene: TRBJ2-1; abundance: .; v_gene: TRBV3-1/TRBV3-2; CDR3aa: CASSRVNDEQFF; CDR3nt: TGTGCCAGCAGCCGTGTAAATGATGAGCAGTTCTTC
d_gene: TRBD2; j_gene: TRBJ2-7; abundance: .; v_gene: TRBV19; CDR3aa: CASSKRGRSSYEQYF; CDR3nt: TGTGCCAGTAGTAAGCGGGGGCGGAGCTCCTACGAGCAGTACTTC
d_gene: .; j_gene: TRBJ2-2; abundance: .; v_gene: TRBV27; CDR3aa: CASSSTPTRFRVGELFF; CDR3nt: TGTGCCAGCAGTTCAACCCCAACTAGATTCCGTGTCGGGGAGCTGTTTTTT
d_gene: TRBD2; j_gene: TRBJ2-3; abundance: .; v_gene: TRBV5-1; CDR3aa: CASSLETSGRPGDTQYF; CDR3nt: TGCGCCAGCAGCTTAGAAACTAGCGGGAGACCGGGGGATACGCAGTATTTT
d_gene: TRBD1; j_gene: TRBJ1-1; abundance: .; v_gene: TRBV4-1; CDR3aa: CASSQNRGIEAFF; CDR3nt: TGCGCCAGCAGCCAAAACAGGGGGATAGAAGCTTTCTTT
d_gene: .; j_gene: TRBJ1-1; abundance: .; v_gene: TRBV5-4; CDR3aa: CASSWGGGLVRTEAFF; CDR3nt: TGTGCCAGCAGCTGGGGGGGCGGACTGGTTAGAACTGAAGCTTTCTTT
d_gene: .; j_gene: TRBJ1-1; abundance: .; v_gene: TRBV28; CDR3aa: CASSLGGAAEAFF; CDR3nt: TGTGCCAGCAGTTTAGGGGGGGCGGCGGAAGCTTTCTTT
d_gene: TRBD1; j_gene: TRBJ1-4; abundance: .; v_gene: TRBV4-3; CDR3aa: CASTGTGSEKLFF; CDR3nt: TGCGCCAGCACCGGGACAGGGAGTGAAAAACTGTTTTTT
d_gene: TRBD2; j_gene: TRBJ2-2; abundance: once; v_gene: TRBV19; CDR3aa: CASGTSGKKRNTGELFF; CDR3nt: TGTGCCAGTGGGACTAGCGGGAAAAAGAGGAACACCGGGGAGCTGTTTTTT
d_gene: .; j_gene: TRBJ2-7; abundance: .; v_gene: TRBV5-4; CDR3aa: CASSFSGKKSYEQYF; CDR3nt: TGTGCCAGCAGCTTCTCAGGGAAGAAATCCTACGAGCAGTACTTC
d_gene: .; j_gene: TRBJ2-3; abundance: .; v_gene: TRBV12-3/TRBV12-4; CDR3aa: CASRRGHTDTQYF; CDR3nt: TGTGCCAGCAGGCGGGGTCACACAGATACGCAGTATTTT
d_gene: .; j_gene: TRBJ1-4; abundance: .; v_gene: TRBV27; CDR3aa: CASSLFPAPDEKLFF; CDR3nt: TGTGCCAGCAGTTTATTTCCCGCCCCGGATGAAAAACTGTTTTTT
d_gene: TRBD1; j_gene: TRBJ1-1; abundance: .; v_gene: TRBV28; CDR3aa: CASSFTGVNTEAFF; CDR3nt: TGTGCCAGCAGTTTTACAGGGGTGAACACTGAAGCTTTCTTT
d_gene: TRBD1; j_gene: TRBJ1-2; abundance: .; v_gene: TRBV7-9; CDR3aa: CASSLTGLKMGYTF; CDR3nt: TGTGCCAGCAGCCTGACAGGGTTGAAAATGGGCTACACCTTC
d_gene: TRBD1; j_gene: TRBJ2-7; abundance: .; v_gene: TRBV5-1; CDR3aa: CASSPDRAYEQYF; CDR3nt: TGCGCCAGCAGCCCGGACAGGGCCTACGAGCAGTACTTC
d_gene: .; j_gene: TRBJ2-5; abundance: .; v_gene: TRBV11-2; CDR3aa: CASSRGGWDSGRETQYF; CDR3nt: TGTGCCAGCAGCAGAGGGGGCTGGGACTCGGGACGAGAGACCCAGTACTTC
d_gene: .; j_gene: TRBJ1-1; abundance: .; v_gene: TRBV3-1/TRBV3-2; CDR3aa: CASSHRRGNTEAFF; CDR3nt: TGTGCCAGCAGCCACCGGAGGGGTAACACTGAAGCTTTCTTT
d_gene: TRBD2; j_gene: TRBJ2-1; abundance: .; v_gene: TRBV25-1; CDR3aa: CASSASGGLWYNEQFF; CDR3nt: TGTGCCAGCAGTGCTAGCGGGGGGCTGTGGTACAATGAGCAGTTCTTC
d_gene: .; j_gene: TRBJ1-4; abundance: once; v_gene: TRBV19; CDR3aa: CASSFHNEKLFF; CDR3nt: TGTGCCAGTAGTTTCCATAATGAAAAACTGTTTTTT
d_gene: TRBD1; j_gene: TRBJ1-5; abundance: .; v_gene: TRBV9; CDR3aa: CASSVTADRGTQPQHF; CDR3nt: TGTGCCAGCAGCGTAACCGCGGACAGGGGGACTCAGCCCCAGCATTTT
d_gene: .; j_gene: TRBJ2-7; abundance: .; v_gene: TRBV19; CDR3aa: CASSQPQGTPYEQYF; CDR3nt: TGTGCCAGTAGCCAACCTCAGGGGACCCCCTACGAGCAGTACTTC
d_gene: .; j_gene: TRBJ1-1; abundance: .; v_gene: TRBV7-9; CDR3aa: CASRVNTGTSEAFF; CDR3nt: TGTGCCAGCAGGGTTAATACAGGGACCAGCGAAGCTTTCTTT
d_gene: .; j_gene: TRBJ2-7; abundance: .; v_gene: TRBV19; CDR3aa: CASSIVRDSLYEQYF; CDR3nt: TGTGCCAGTAGTATAGTGAGGGATAGCCTCTACGAGCAGTACTTC
d_gene: .; j_gene: TRBJ2-4; abundance: .; v_gene: TRBV7-8; CDR3aa: CASSTDPGDPQYF; CDR3nt: TGTGCCAGCAGTACCGACCCAGGGGACCCTCAGTACTTC
d_gene: .; j_gene: TRBJ2-3; abundance: .; v_gene: TRBV2; CDR3aa: CASSEGRDTDTQYF; CDR3nt: TGTGCCAGCAGTGAAGGGCGGGACACAGATACGCAGTATTTT
d_gene: .; j_gene: TRBJ1-3; abundance: .; v_gene: TRBV7-2; CDR3aa: CASRNPGSGNTIYF; CDR3nt: TGTGCCAGCAGGAACCCGGGCTCTGGAAACACCATATATTTT
d_gene: .; j_gene: TRBJ2-1; abundance: .; v_gene: TRBV24-1; CDR3aa: CATSERARRVAYNEQFF; CDR3nt: TGTGCCACCAGTGAGAGAGCTAGGCGGGTTGCCTACAATGAGCAGTTCTTC
d_gene: TRBD2; j_gene: TRBJ2-3; abundance: .; v_gene: TRBV11-2; CDR3aa: CASSLKGLAGGRTDTQYF; CDR3nt: TGTGCCAGCAGCTTAAAGGGACTAGCGGGAGGGAGAACAGATACGCAGTATTTT
d_gene: .; j_gene: TRBJ2-1; abundance: .; v_gene: TRBV29-1; CDR3aa: CSVEGGGSGNEQFF; CDR3nt: TGCAGCGTCGAGGGGGGGGGCTCTGGCAATGAGCAGTTCTTC
d_gene: .; j_gene: TRBJ2-2; abundance: .; v_gene: TRBV21-1; CDR3aa: CASSKAPMGQSDGELFF; CDR3nt: TGTGCCAGCAGCAAAGCTCCGATGGGACAGAGTGACGGGGAGCTGTTTTTT
d_gene: .; j_gene: TRBJ1-5; abundance: .; v_gene: TRBV30; CDR3aa: CAWSMGGGQPQHF; CDR3nt: TGTGCCTGGAGTATGGGAGGGGGTCAGCCCCAGCATTTT
d_gene: TRBD1; j_gene: TRBJ1-5; abundance: .; v_gene: TRBV7-2; CDR3aa: CASRKTGGSNQPQHF; CDR3nt: TGTGCCAGCAGAAAGACAGGGGGCTCCAATCAGCCCCAGCATTTT